This TCR beta chain is drawn from a study of blood T cell repertoires in COVID-19. For the study at large: Whether acute or convalescent, the COVID-19 samples came from the United States, Italy and Spain.

The length of the CDR3 is 15 residues. J lost 8 bases, V lost 5 bases, and 10 bases had no gene match. CDR1 and CDR2 (germline): SGHTA, FQGNSA. Under the authors' procedure: The assay estimated nucleated cells by amplifying reference gene primers. Repertoires were generated with immunoSEQ multiplex PCR, while TCRdb's copy carries only in-frame clones and drops some. From that table come the V and J calls and clone size; the DNA was used to work out D and trimming. Of 150,000 to 200,000 clones detected, around nine tenths appear once; the ten largest clones hold about 3.5%. Input material: peripheral blood. The receptor was derived from a man between 70 and 80 years old with acute or convalescent COVID-19. The chain combines TRBV7-2 with TRBJ1-3; 9 bases fit TRBD1. CDR3 amino acids: CASSPQGAWGDTIYF. The DNA for the CDR3 is TGTGCCAGCAGCCCACAGGGGGCATGGGGGGACACCATATATTTT.